This is a list of T cell receptor beta chains from one sample in a study of shared clonotypes between healthy human individuals. Method: immunoSEQ multiplex PCR; TCRdb's copy keeps in-frame clones and lacks some. The sample has approximately 2.5 million clones; roughly 93% are singletons. Sequencing was carried out using naive CD4+ T cells from PBMCs. The receptors derive from a man younger than 35 in good health. Some clones in this sample may be carry-over from other donors' samples. Both conserved end residues are trimmed from each CDR3. Each record gives: V gene, J gene, CDR3 protein.

TRBV6-6	TRBJ1-2	ASSYNRGNYGYT
TRBV7-9	TRBJ1-2	ASSLEQGANYGYT
TRBV28	TRBJ2-7	ASHHAYTYEQY
TRBV2	TRBJ2-7	ASSLSFGRARGYEQY
TRBV7-9	TRBJ2-5	ASSLGGDAETQY
TRBV29-1	TRBJ2-5	SVSRALGSEETQY
TRBV7-3	TRBJ2-5	ASSLGRGVGWQETQY
TRBV9	TRBJ2-1	ASSVDSGSYNEQF
TRBV5-1	TRBJ1-2	ASSLAVDAYGGYT
TRBV27	TRBJ2-2	ASSSSKTGSNTGELF
TRBV5-4	TRBJ2-5	ASSLPAGARDGETQY
TRBV18	TRBJ2-7	ASSLGQVISYEQY
TRBV9	TRBJ2-5	ASSAGTGGQETQY
TRBV5-4	TRBJ2-3	ASSLPGRDPDTQY
TRBV11-1	TRBJ2-3	ASSLARGGTDTQY
TRBV11-2	TRBJ2-3	ASMMTGTTDTQY
TRBV10-1	TRBJ1-2	ASSPDRNYGYT
TRBV28	TRBJ1-1	ASSLGSPEAF
TRBV28	TRBJ2-7	ASSLLGRVGYEQY
TRBV9	TRBJ1-2	ASQKTGANYGYT
TRBV7-2	TRBJ1-4	ASSSTGPLGLF
TRBV28	TRBJ2-3	ASSFISGPPTDTQY
TRBV7-3	TRBJ2-7	ATHGPAGTATYEQY
TRBV27	TRBJ1-1	ASSPVVGRESAEAF
TRBV27	TRBJ2-1	ASSLRLRETPNNEQF
TRBV25-1	TRBJ1-1	ASSLDAGGTEAF
TRBV4-1	TRBJ1-2	ASSQGWRYGYT
TRBV29-1	TRBJ1-1	SVGLMGGNTEAF
TRBV6-5	TRBJ2-2	ASRGQMNTGELF
TRBV11-3	TRBJ2-1	ASSLDIGDEQF
TRBV5-6	TRBJ2-1	AVLAGVSHNEQF
TRBV2	TRBJ2-2	ASSLDRVPTGELF
TRBV15	TRBJ1-4	ATAGGQWEKLF
TRBV7-9	TRBJ2-7	ASSLGSYEQY
TRBV7-2	TRBJ2-1	ASSLGGATNEQF
TRBV5-4	TRBJ1-1	ASSPRQGSNTEAF
TRBV7-2	TRBJ2-1	ASSRNPGDNEQF
TRBV7-2	TRBJ2-7	ASSLLWQTSSYEQY
TRBV27	TRBJ2-6	ASSQLRGTEPGANVLT
TRBV6-5	TRBJ2-2	ASSVGGRNGELF
TRBV4-1	TRBJ2-2	ASSQGTGPSNTGELF
TRBV7-3	TRBJ1-1	ASSLTGGNTEAF
TRBV5-1	TRBJ2-7	ASSLGSSLYEQY
TRBV9	TRBJ2-7	ASSVGLAGNYEQY
TRBV6-5	TRBJ2-4	ASRADRGRIIQY
TRBV7-3	TRBJ2-5	ASSLIAGAQETQY
TRBV7-2	TRBJ2-7	ASSLAGTSSYEQY
TRBV6-4	TRBJ2-3	ASTLPEKGPNTQY
TRBV7-2	TRBJ2-7	ASSAGPQGKYEQY
TRBV19	TRBJ1-5	ASSMAANQPQH
TRBV5-1	TRBJ2-7	ASSLGRTHSYEQY